The clone carrying this T cell receptor (beta chain) was seen a handful of times. The antigen remains undetermined. The investigators collected lesional scalp punch biopsies and peripheral blood from alopecia areata patients. These data originate in a study of CD8+ T cells in alopecia areata. Turning to the study itself: Treatment comprised oral tofacitinib, 5 to 10 mg twice daily, in treated patients. Overall study findings and caveats: Higher clonality and more expanded CD8+ clones appeared in lesional than normal scalp. Sequencing of scalp tissue also captures the resident alphabeta T cells of normal skin. Although TCR sharing was seen in mice, sharing across patients was less clear, possibly for HLA-related reasons.

Extracted RNA was reverse transcribed into cDNA, the sequencing template. The data were produced by immunoSEQ multiplex PCR, yet TCRdb's version contains in-frame clones alone and is incomplete. The sample yields approximately 11,000 clones, under 65% seen once. The sequence was obtained from a human donor with alopecia areata. The specimen was skin.

The CDR3 sequence is CSVEDERTQYF. CDR3 sequence (DNA): TGCAGCGTTGAAGATGAGAGGACCCAGTACTTC. The chain has TRBV29-1 and TRBJ2-5, with D uncertain. The V end lost 0 bases, the J end lost 7 bases, and 6 bases lay between the germline ends. Germline CDR1 reads SQVTM; CDR2 reads ANQGSEA. The CDR3 sequence is 11 residues long.